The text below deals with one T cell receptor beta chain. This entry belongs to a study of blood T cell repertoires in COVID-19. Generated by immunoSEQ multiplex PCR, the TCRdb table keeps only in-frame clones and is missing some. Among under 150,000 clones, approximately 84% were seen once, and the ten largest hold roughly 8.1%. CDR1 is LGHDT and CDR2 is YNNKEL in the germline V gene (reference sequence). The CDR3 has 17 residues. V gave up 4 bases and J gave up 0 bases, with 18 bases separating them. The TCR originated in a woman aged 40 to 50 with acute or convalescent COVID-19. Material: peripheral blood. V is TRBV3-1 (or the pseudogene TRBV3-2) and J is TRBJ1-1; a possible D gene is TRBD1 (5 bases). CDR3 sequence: CASSRGDRRTMNTEAFF. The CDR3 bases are TGTGCCAGCAGCCGAGGAGACAGACGGACAATGAACACTGAAGCTTTCTTT.